The 5 T cell receptor beta chains below were found in one sample sequenced in a study of CD8 T cells in Susac syndrome. Random hexamers were used to reverse transcribe roughly 0.45 to 1 ug of RNA. TCRdb reprocessed the immunoSEQ multiplex PCR reads with MiXCR, giving one entry per CDR3 protein. The repertoire has about 210,000 distinct CDR3 sequences, around 93% of them found once; the top ten carry approximately 0.08%. Sequencing was performed on CD4+ T cells from PBMCs. These receptors all stem from a human donor with multiple sclerosis.

The chain employs TRBV29-1 and TRBJ1-1, with TRBD1 as a possible D gene (5 bases). Trimming took 6 bases from V and 2 from J, leaving 13 bases between them. This CDR3 has 13 residues. Germline-derived CDR1 and CDR2 are SQVTM and ANQGSEA. CDR3 in DNA: TGCAGCGTCGGGGCGGTGTTCAACACTGAAGCTTTCTTT. This translates into CSVGAVFNTEAFF.

The V and J genes are TRBV12-3 or TRBV12-4 and TRBJ2-5; 13 bases match TRBD2. This CDR3 is built from 16 residues. J was trimmed by 4 bases and V by 6 bases; bases with no gene match: 8. CDR3 protein: CASRVTSGGARETQYF. Written as DNA, the CDR3 is TGTGCCAGCAGAGTCACTAGCGGGGGGGCCCGAGAGACCCAGTACTTC.

The J gene is TRBJ2-5, the V gene TRBV29-1; D is ambiguous. The CDR3 totals 13 residues. Germline-derived CDR1 and CDR2 are SQVTM and ANQGSEA. V gave up 3 bases and J gave up 5 bases, with 13 bases separating them. The CDR3, as DNA: TGCAGCGTTGACTCGACTGGTGGGGAGACCCAGTACTTC. Protein sequence: CSVDSTGGETQYF.

The chain recombines TRBV2 with TRBJ2-5; 7 positions agree with TRBD1. The germline V gene encodes CDR1 SNHLY and CDR2 FYNNEI. V gave up 3 bases and J gave up 2 bases; unmatched junction bases: 3. This CDR3 contains 14 residues. CDR3 region: CASSDRTGQETQYF. For the CDR3, the DNA is TGTGCCAGCAGTGACCGGACAGGTCAAGAGACCCAGTACTTC.

The chain couples TRBV20-1 to TRBJ2-3; TRBD2 matches 12 bases. This CDR3 has 15 amino acids. Germline lookup yields CDR1 DFQATT and CDR2 SNEGSKA (reference sequence). The trim removed 6 bases at V and 6 bases at J, leaving 10 bases unmatched. CDR3 region: CSARKLAGGPDTQYF. CDR3 DNA: TGCAGTGCGCGAAAACTAGCGGGGGGACCCGATACGCAGTATTTT.